Shown below are 25 T cell receptor beta chains from a single sample sequenced in a study of HIV-infected patients and healthy controls. Follow-up blood was drawn about 14 weeks, roughly three months, after antiretroviral therapy began. The repertoire came from unfractionated whole blood and reflected all unsorted peripheral T cells. 400 to 550 ng RNA was reverse transcribed with alpha and beta constant-region primers. Each of the alpha and beta chains got its own library through chain-specific third strand synthesis with indices. MiXCR, applied by TCRdb to the 5' RACE reads, yields one record per CDR3 protein. This table has about 14,000 distinct CDR3 sequences, around 12% appearing once. The material was blood, obtained during antiretroviral therapy. The source of these receptors is an adult with HIV infection. The donor label of this sample is uncertain.

This chain joins TRBV28 and TRBJ1-2, with 7 positions matching TRBD1. V lost 5 bases, J lost 1 base, and 4 bases stayed unmatched. The CDR3 is made up of 14 amino acids. Germline V gene lookup returns CDR1 MDHEN and CDR2 SYDVKM. The CDR3 sequence is CASSPGQHNYGYTF. In nucleotides, the CDR3 is TGTGCCAGCAGTCCGGGACAGCATAACTATGGCTACACCTTC.

This clonotype appeared many times. J is TRBJ2-6 and V is TRBV12-3 or TRBV12-4; TRBD2 agrees at 12 bases. The CDR3 runs to 21 residues. The trim removed 6 bases at V and 0 bases at J, leaving 15 bases unmatched. The CDR3 DNA reads TGTGCCAGCAGCAAAAAGAAGACTAGCGGGGGCCTGAGCTCTGGGGCCAACGTCCTGACTTTC. As protein: CASSKKKTSGGLSSGANVLTF.

The gene calls are TRBV6-4 and TRBJ1-4; D is uncertain. Trimming took off 2 bases at V and 8 bases at J, with 9 bases between the two ends. The CDR3 has 13 residues. The germline gives CDR1 MRHNA, CDR2 SNTAGT. The CDR3 nucleotides are TGTGCCAGCAGTGACCGCCCTGCCGAAAAACTGTTTTTT. This encodes CASSDRPAEKLFF.

This clonotype has only a few counts. The chain joins TRBV27 to TRBJ2-5; TRBD2 might be the D (6 bases). V lost 1 base and J 0 bases, leaving 9 bases between the germline ends. Germline V lookup: CDR1 MNHEY, CDR2 SMNVEV (reference sequence). There are 15 residues in the CDR3. In nucleotides, the CDR3 is TGTGCCAGCAGTTTATTCGGGGAGGACCAAGAGACCCAGTACTTC. It codes for CASSLFGEDQETQYF.

This clonotype was counted a single time. The chain recombines TRBV5-6 with TRBJ2-3, with 9 bases aligning to TRBD2. V lost 3 bases, J lost 2 bases, and 7 bases stayed unmatched. CDR3 length: 16 residues. CDR1 SGHDT and CDR2 YYEEEE come from the germline V gene. CDR3 in DNA: TGTGCCAGCAGCTGGAGACTAGCGGAACCCACAGATACGCAGTATTTT. Its protein product is CASSWRLAEPTDTQYF.

The chain has TRBV5-1 and TRBJ2-7; a possible D gene is TRBD2 (6 bases). The germline V and J ends were trimmed by 0 bases and 0 bases, with 10 bases remaining between them. The CDR3 totals 15 residues. CDR1 SGHRS and CDR2 YFSETQ come from the germline V gene. The CDR3 reads CASSLDGSSSYEQYF. The CDR3 region has the DNA TGCGCCAGCAGCTTGGACGGGAGCAGCTCCTACGAGCAGTACTTC.

The V and J genes are TRBV7-2 and TRBJ2-1; 9 positions agree with TRBD1. The length of the CDR3 is 14 residues. Germline loops: CDR1 SGHTA, CDR2 FQGNSA. J lost 10 bases, V lost 6 bases, and 10 bases had no gene match. CDR3 in amino acids: CASRRTTGGREQFF. As DNA, the CDR3 is TGTGCCAGCAGACGAACGACAGGGGGACGGGAGCAGTTCTTC.

In its sample, this clonotype was seen many times. The genes are TRBV19 and TRBJ2-2; 8 bases match TRBD2. Germline lookup yields CDR1 LNHDA and CDR2 SQIVND (reference sequence). V shed 4 bases, J shed 6 bases, and the junction held 10 bases outside the gene matches. The CDR3 is made up of 16 amino acids. The CDR3 DNA sequence: TGTGCCAGTAGTAGCCATCCGGGACTAGGTTCCGGGGAGCTGTTTTTT. Its translation: CASSSHPGLGSGELFF.

This clonotype was counted at least ten times. The genes are TRBV30 and TRBJ2-7, with 9 bases lining up with TRBD2. This CDR3 is 13 amino acids long. Germline V gene data show CDR1 as GTSNPN and CDR2 as SVGIG (reference sequence). Trimming at V came to 3 bases and at J to 3 bases, leaving 3 bases not matched to a gene. The CDR3 coding sequence is TGTGCCTGGAGAAGGACTAGCGTCTACGAGCAGTACTTC. Its protein product is CAWRRTSVYEQYF.

Ten or more counts support this clonotype. The chain employs TRBV12-3 or TRBV12-4 and TRBJ1-6; D ambiguous. The V end lost 7 bases, the J end lost 7 bases, and 11 bases lay between the germline ends. There are 13 residues in the CDR3. The CDR3 DNA follows: TGTGCCAGCAAGGACGCCGTGAATTCACCCCTCCACTTT. Translation gives CASKDAVNSPLHF.

This clonotype was detected a few times. This sequence joins TRBV7-9 and TRBJ2-7; the match to TRBD2 covers 7 bases. CDR1 is SEHNR, CDR2 FQNEAQ, per germline (reference sequence). This CDR3 is built from 16 residues. The ends lost 5 bases at V and 0 bases at J; junction bases unmatched: 10. The CDR3 spells CASSHASGHLSYEQYF. The CDR3 nucleotides are TGTGCCAGCAGCCATGCTAGCGGCCACCTCTCCTACGAGCAGTACTTC. Looking up the rest from reference TRBV7-9 and TRBJ2-7 gives the full variable domain: DTGVSQNPRHKITKRGQNVTFRCDPISEHNRLYWYRQTLGQGPEFLTYFQNEAQLEKSRLLSDRFSAERPKGSFSTLEIQRTEQGDSAMYLCASSHASGHLSYEQYFGPGTRLTVT.

Ten or more counts support this clonotype. The rearrangement uses TRBV20-1 and TRBJ1-2; 9 bases line up with TRBD1. The germline CDR1 and CDR2 sequences are DFQATT and SNEGSKA (reference sequence). This CDR3 comprises 15 residues. The trim removed 3 bases at V and 0 bases at J, leaving 5 bases unmatched. The DNA for the CDR3 is TGCAGTGCTAGTGGACAGGGGACCACTAACTATGGCTACACCTTC. Residues: CSASGQGTTNYGYTF.

In this sample, this clonotype turned up many times. The V gene is TRBV10-2, the J gene TRBJ2-3, with 7 positions matching TRBD2. The CDR3 is 15 residues long. In germline, CDR1 is WSHSY, CDR2 SAAADI. Trimming took 6 bases from V and 4 from J; bases not matched to a gene: 10. The CDR3, as DNA: TGCGCCAGCAGCCGGGGGGAGGGACTTGCAGATACGCAGTATTTT. This codes for CASSRGEGLADTQYF.

The genes are TRBV5-4 and TRBJ1-2; D gene uncertain. The CDR3 covers 12 residues. Germline assignment: CDR1 SGHNT and CDR2 YYREEE (reference sequence). V lost 0 bases, J lost 8 bases, and 8 bases lay in between. The CDR3 coding sequence is TGTGCCAGCAGCTTGGAGTGGGTCGGCTACACCTTC. Protein product: CASSLEWVGYTF.

In its sample, this clonotype was seen many times. This rearrangement joins TRBV7-9 to TRBJ1-2, with D possibly matching TRBD1 (5 bases). The ends were cut back, 10 bases at V and 7 bases at J, with 7 bases in the middle. The CDR3 contains 9 residues. Germline CDR1 SEHNR, CDR2 FQNEAQ (reference sequence). CDR3 coding DNA: TGTGCCACCCAGGGTGGCTACACCTTC. This encodes CATQGGYTF.

This clonotype was picked up many times. The chain couples TRBV27 to TRBJ2-1; TRBD2 agrees at 8 bases. Unmatched junction bases numbered 21, after V lost 8 bases and J lost 3 bases. CDR1 and CDR2 (germline): MNHEY, SMNVEV (reference sequence). This CDR3 contains 19 residues. This chain's CDR3 is CASGSGTTMLAGNYNEQFF. The CDR3 DNA reads TGTGCCAGCGGGTCCGGGACAACAATGCTAGCGGGCAACTACAATGAGCAGTTCTTC.

V and J are TRBV28 and TRBJ1-5; D perhaps matches TRBD1 (6 bases). The ends were cut back, 6 bases at V and 0 bases at J, with 12 bases in the middle. The CDR3 is 15 amino acids. Germline V lookup: CDR1 MDHEN, CDR2 SYDVKM. The CDR3 DNA is TGTGCCAGCAGAACAACAGGGAATAGCAATCAGCCCCAGCATTTT. It translates to CASRTTGNSNQPQHF.

Concerning this clonotype: A much larger clone lies a single base off, so this may be a read error. The chain carries TRBV19 and TRBJ2-2; the D gene is possibly TRBD1 (6 bases). CDR3 length equals 15 residues. CDR1 and CDR2 from the germline V gene are LNHDA and SQIVND (reference sequence). CDR3 nucleotides: TGTGCCAGTAGTATGGGACACCCAAACACCGGGGAGCTGATTTTT. Encoded protein: CASSMGHPNTGELIF.

This clonotype has ten or more counts. V gene TRBV29-1 combines with J gene TRBJ2-3; D uncertain. V gave up 7 bases and J gave up 11 bases, with 19 bases separating them. The CDR3 totals 12 residues. Germline V gene lookup returns CDR1 SQVTM and CDR2 ANQGSEA. CDR3 protein: CSGLHSSIRQYF. CDR3 bases: TGCAGCGGTCTGCATAGTAGCATTAGGCAGTATTTT.

This clonotype was recorded a few times. The genes are TRBV29-1 and TRBJ2-1; 12 nucleotides line up with TRBD1. Germline values: CDR1 SQVTM, CDR2 ANQGSEA. This CDR3 comprises 15 residues. Trimming removed 4 bases from V and 5 bases from J; junction bases left unmatched: 6. The CDR3 bases are TGCAGCGTTGGGGGGACAGGGGGCAGCAACAATGAGCAGTTCTTC. It encodes CSVGGTGGSNNEQFF.

There are a few counts of this clonotype. V and J are TRBV30 and TRBJ2-3; no clear D. CDR1 GTSNPN and CDR2 SVGIG come from the germline V gene (reference sequence). V lost 3 bases to trimming and J lost 0 bases, with 13 bases between them. The CDR3 runs 15 residues. CDR3 DNA sequence: TGTGCCTGGAGCGCACCCACAACTAGCACAGATACGCAGTATTTT. Protein: CAWSAPTTSTDTQYF.

The table lists this clonotype with many counts. The rearrangement uses TRBV7-9 and TRBJ1-1, with D maybe TRBD1 (5 bases). This CDR3 is 14 amino acids long. CDR1 SEHNR and CDR2 FQNEAQ come from the germline V gene (reference sequence). The V and J ends lost 5 bases and 10 bases respectively, with 20 bases between them. This CDR3 is CASSPTGTGEPAFF. The CDR3, as DNA: TGTGCCAGCAGCCCTACCGGGACGGGCGAGCCAGCTTTCTTT.

This clonotype was observed at least ten times. V gene TRBV2 combines with J gene TRBJ2-2, with 7 bases fitting TRBD2. Germline V CDR1 and CDR2: SNHLY, FYNNEI. This CDR3 is 14 amino acids long. V was clipped by 8 bases and J by 0 bases; unmatched bases: 3. The CDR3 protein is CASRGVANTGELFF. Here the CDR3 DNA reads TGTGCCAGCCGGGGGGTAGCGAACACCGGGGAGCTGTTTTTT.

This clonotype has at least ten counts. This chain uses TRBV20-1 with TRBJ2-1; D is possibly TRBD1 or TRBD2 (5 bases each). The length of the CDR3 is 13 residues. Germline CDR1 DFQATT, CDR2 SNEGSKA (reference sequence). The V gene lost 2 bases and the J gene lost 6 bases, with 11 bases spanning the gap. The CDR3 loop is CSARLGVINEQFF. In nucleotides, the CDR3 is TGCAGTGCTAGACTGGGGGTGATCAATGAGCAGTTCTTC.

V gene TRBV28 combines with J gene TRBJ1-1; the D is unclear. The CDR3 consists of 12 residues. The germline V and J ends were trimmed by 3 bases and 3 bases, with 5 bases remaining between them. CDR1 is MDHEN, CDR2 SYDVKM, per germline. The CDR3, as DNA: TGTGCCAGCAGTTTGGAATACACTGAAGCTTTCTTT. Translating gives CASSLEYTEAFF.